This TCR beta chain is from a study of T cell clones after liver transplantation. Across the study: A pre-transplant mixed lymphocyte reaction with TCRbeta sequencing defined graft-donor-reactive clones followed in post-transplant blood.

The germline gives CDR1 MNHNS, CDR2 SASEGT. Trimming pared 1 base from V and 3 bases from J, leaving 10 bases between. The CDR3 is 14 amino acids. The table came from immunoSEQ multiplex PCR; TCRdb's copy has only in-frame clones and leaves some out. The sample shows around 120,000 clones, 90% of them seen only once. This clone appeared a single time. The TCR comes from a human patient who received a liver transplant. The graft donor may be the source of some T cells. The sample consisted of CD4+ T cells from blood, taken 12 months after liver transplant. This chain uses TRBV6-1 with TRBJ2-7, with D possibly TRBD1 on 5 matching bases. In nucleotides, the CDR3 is TGTGCCAGCAGTGAAGGGGGCAGTTACTACGAGCAGTACTTC. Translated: CASSEGGSYYEQYF.